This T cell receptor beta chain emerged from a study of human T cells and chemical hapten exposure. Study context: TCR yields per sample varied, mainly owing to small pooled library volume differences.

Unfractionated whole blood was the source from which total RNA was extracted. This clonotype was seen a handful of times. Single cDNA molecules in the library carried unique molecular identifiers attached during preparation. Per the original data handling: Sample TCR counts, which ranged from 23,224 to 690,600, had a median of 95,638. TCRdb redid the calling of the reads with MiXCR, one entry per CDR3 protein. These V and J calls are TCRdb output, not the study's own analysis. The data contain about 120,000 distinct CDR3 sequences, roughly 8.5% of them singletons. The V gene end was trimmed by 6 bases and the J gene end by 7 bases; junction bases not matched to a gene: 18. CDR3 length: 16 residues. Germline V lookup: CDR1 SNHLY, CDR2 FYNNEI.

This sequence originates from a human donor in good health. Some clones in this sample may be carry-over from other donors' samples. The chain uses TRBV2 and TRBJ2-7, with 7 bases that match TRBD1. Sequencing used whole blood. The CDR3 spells CASRHGTAYDPREQYF. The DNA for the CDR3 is TGTGCCAGCAGACACGGGACAGCCTACGATCCTAGGGAGCAGTACTTC.